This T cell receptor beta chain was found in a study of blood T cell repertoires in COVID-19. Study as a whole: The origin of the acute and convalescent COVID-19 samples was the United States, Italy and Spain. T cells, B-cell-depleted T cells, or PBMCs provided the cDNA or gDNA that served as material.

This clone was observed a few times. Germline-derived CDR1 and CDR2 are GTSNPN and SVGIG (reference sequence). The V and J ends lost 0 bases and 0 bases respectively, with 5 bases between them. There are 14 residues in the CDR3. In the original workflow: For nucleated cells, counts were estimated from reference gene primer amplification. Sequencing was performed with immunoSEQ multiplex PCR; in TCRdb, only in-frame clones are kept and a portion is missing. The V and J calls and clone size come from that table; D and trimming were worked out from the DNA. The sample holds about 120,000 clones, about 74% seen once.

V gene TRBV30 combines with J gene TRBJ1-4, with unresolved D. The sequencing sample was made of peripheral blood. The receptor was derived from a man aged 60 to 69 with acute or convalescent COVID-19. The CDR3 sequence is CAWSVSATNEKLFF. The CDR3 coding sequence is TGTGCCTGGAGTGTATCTGCAACTAATGAAAAACTGTTTTTT.